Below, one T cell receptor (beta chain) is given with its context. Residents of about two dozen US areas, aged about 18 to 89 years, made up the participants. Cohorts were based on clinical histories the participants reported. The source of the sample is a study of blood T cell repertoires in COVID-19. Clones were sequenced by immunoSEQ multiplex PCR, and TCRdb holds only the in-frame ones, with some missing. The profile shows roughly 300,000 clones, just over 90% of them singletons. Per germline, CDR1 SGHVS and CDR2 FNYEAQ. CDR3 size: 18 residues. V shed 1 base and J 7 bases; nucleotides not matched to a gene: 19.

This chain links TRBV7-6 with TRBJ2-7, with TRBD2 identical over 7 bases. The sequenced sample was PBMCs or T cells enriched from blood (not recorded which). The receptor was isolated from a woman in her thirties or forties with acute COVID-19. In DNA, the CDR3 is TGTGCCAGCAGCTTAGTAGCGGGCGGGGCCCCCCCTTCGGGTGAGCAGTACTTC. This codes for CASSLVAGGAPPSGEQYF.